The sample holds many counts of the clone carrying this T cell receptor (beta chain). From germline, CDR1 is MNHNS and CDR2 SASEGT. The CDR3 spans 13 residues. V was trimmed by 8 bases and J by 6 bases, leaving 14 bases between them. RNA transcripts yielded amplified TCR beta CDR3 regions. In the first-round RT-PCR of the TCR CDR3, the HTBI primer set was used. MiXCR was run by TCRdb on the multiplex PCR reads, yielding one entry per CDR3 protein. The data contain hundreds of thousands of distinct CDR3 sequences, about 12% of them singletons. Diagnosis rested on symptoms, serum thyroxine and TRAb, thyroid ultrasound, and orbital computed tomography. This entry is derived from a study of T cells in Graves' hyperthyroidism and ophthalmopathy.

The chain couples TRBV6-1 to TRBJ1-3, with D perhaps TRBD1 (6 bases). This TCR was sampled from a young woman with Graves' hyperthyroidism. Sequencing was carried out using blood. Here the CDR3 reads CASSKDRPNTIYF. The DNA for the CDR3 is TGTGCCAGCTCTAAGGACAGACCAAACACCATATATTTT.